This record covers a single T cell receptor beta chain. Its antigen is still unknown. From germline, CDR1 is SNHLY and CDR2 FYNNEI. V dropped 7 bases and J dropped 0 bases, with 9 bases sitting between them. The CDR3 runs 13 residues. The PCR made use of 60 Vbeta and 13 Jbeta primers. The authors' processing: In a later analysis, of roughly 83 million unique beta chains, 9 million to 11 million appeared in at least two donors. Sequencing used immunoSEQ multiplex PCR; TCRdb keeps in-frame clones, though not all of them. V and J calls and clone size are those listed in that table; D and trimming were worked out from the DNA. This table lists 30,000 to 35,000 clones. This sample was taken from a study of cytomegalovirus exposure and HLA in healthy donors. Donors counted as nominally healthy when sampled, yet unrecorded immune exposures were likely. Study results and limitations: The study listed approximately 160 cytomegalovirus-associated TCR beta chains. In a later analysis, across HLA loci, associated TCR counts were highest for DRB1, lowest for HLA-C.

Sequencing was performed on PBMCs. The TCR sequence derives from a woman between 35 and 50 years old in good health and CMV-seropositive. The chain employs TRBV2 and TRBJ2-5; possible D gene TRBD2, 5 bases. CDR3 sequence reads: CASTRTDQETQYF. CDR3 DNA sequence: TGTGCCAGCACCCGGACTGACCAAGAGACCCAGTACTTC.